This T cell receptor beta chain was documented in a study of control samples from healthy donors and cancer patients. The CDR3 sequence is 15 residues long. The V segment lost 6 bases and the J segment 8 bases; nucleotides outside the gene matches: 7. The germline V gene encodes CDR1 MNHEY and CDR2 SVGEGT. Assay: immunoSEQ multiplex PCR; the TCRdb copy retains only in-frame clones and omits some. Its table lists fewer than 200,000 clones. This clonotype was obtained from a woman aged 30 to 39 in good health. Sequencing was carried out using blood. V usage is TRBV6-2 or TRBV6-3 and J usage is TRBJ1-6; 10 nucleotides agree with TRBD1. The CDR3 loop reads CASSDRGRGDSPLHF. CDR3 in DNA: TGTGCCAGCAGCGACAGGGGGCGGGGTGATTCACCCCTCCACTTT.